The rows below give T cell receptor beta chains drawn from one sample of a study of cytomegalovirus exposure and HLA in healthy donors. TCRdb keeps only in-frame clones here, not all; method: immunoSEQ multiplex PCR. This sample carries some 200,000 clones, 70% to 85% of them seen once, and the ten largest clones take around an eighth. Sequencing used PBMCs. These receptors were taken from a woman in her twenties or thirties in good health and CMV-seropositive. Both conserved end residues are part of each CDR3. A D gene is named only where the DNA matches it firmly. The size entry is marked missing in some rows and otherwise reads once, few, many or a size class.

D gene	V gene	J gene	clone size	CDR3 DNA	CDR3 protein
NA	TRBV5-1	TRBJ2-5	NA	TGCGCCAGCAGATCTGACAATCAAGAGACCCAGTACTTC	CASRSDNQETQYF
NA	TRBV5-4	TRBJ2-6	NA	TGTGCCAGCACCTCCCAGGCCTCTGGGGCCAACGTCCTGACTTTC	CASTSQASGANVLTF
NA	TRBV7-9	TRBJ2-7	few	TGTGCCAGCACCCTGGACCAGCGGCCGCCCTACGAGCAGTACTTC	CASTLDQRPPYEQYF
NA	TRBV7-2	TRBJ2-1	NA	TGTGCCAGTAGCCCCCCCAGTGACAAGCAGTTCTTC	CASSPPSDKQFF
NA	TRBV15	TRBJ2-1	NA	TGTGCCACCAGCAGAGATCCCACGGTTTACTCCTACAATGAGCAGTTCTTC	CATSRDPTVYSYNEQFF
TRBD1	TRBV6-6	TRBJ1-2	few	TGTGCCAGCAGATTGGGACAGGCTAACTATGGCTACACCTTC	CASRLGQANYGYTF
TRBD2	TRBV6-6	TRBJ2-5	NA	TGTGCCAGCAGAATCCCACGGCAGGGAGGGTTTGAGACCCAGTACTTC	CASRIPRQGGFETQYF
TRBD1	TRBV27	TRBJ1-5	NA	TGTGCCAGCAGTATACTGGGACAGGGTAATCAGCCCCAGCATTTT	CASSILGQGNQPQHF
NA	TRBV27	TRBJ2-5	NA	TGTGCCAGCAGTTTACTTGGGAGGCAGGGGGCCCAGTACTTC	CASSLLGRQGAQYF
NA	TRBV4-2	TRBJ2-7	many	TGTGCCAGCAGCCTCTCGACAGCTTACGAGCAGTACTTC	CASSLSTAYEQYF
NA	TRBV29-1	TRBJ2-1	NA	TGCAGCGTAAGGGACAACGAGCAGTTCTTC	CSVRDNEQFF
NA	TRBV2	TRBJ1-3	NA	TGTGCCAGCAGTGAAATTTGGGGGGGGACTGGAAACACCATATATTTT	CASSEIWGGTGNTIYF
TRBD2	TRBV27	TRBJ2-5	NA	TGTGCCAGCAGTTCCCTCCCCAGCGGGGAAGAGACCCAGTACTTC	CASSSLPSGEETQYF
NA	TRBV28	TRBJ1-5	once	TGTGCCAGCAGTCTCCGGAGACAGCCCCAGCATTTT	CASSLRRQPQHF
NA	TRBV5-4	TRBJ1-4	NA	TGTGCCAGCAGCTTGGAGCCACAGGTCCTGAATGAAAAACTGTTTTTT	CASSLEPQVLNEKLFF
NA	TRBV30	TRBJ2-7	few	TGTGCCTGGAGTGAAAGGGGAATCGAGCAGTACTTC	CAWSERGIEQYF
TRBD1	TRBV2	TRBJ2-6	NA	TGTGCCAGCAGTGAGGACAGGGGAACCTCCGGGGCCAACGTCCTGACTTTC	CASSEDRGTSGANVLTF
NA	TRBV14	TRBJ2-7	NA	TGTGCCAGCAGCCAAATCTTGGGCACCTCCTACGAGCAGTACTTC	CASSQILGTSYEQYF
NA	TRBV9	TRBJ1-5	NA	TGTGCCAGCGGGAGGAGGTCTATCGGGGAGCCCCAGCATTTT	CASGRRSIGEPQHF
NA	TRBV6-4	TRBJ2-1	NA	TGTGCCAGCCACTTCGGTACCCGAGTCAATGAGCAGTTCTTC	CASHFGTRVNEQFF